The next 24 T cell receptor beta chains were all read from a single sample in a study of PD-1 blockade in classical Hodgkin lymphoma. Each patient experienced a relapse that followed autologous stem cell transplantation, and brentuximab vedotin exposure varied. The repertoire was sequenced with immunoSEQ multiplex PCR; TCRdb's copy has only in-frame clones and lacks some. The sample carries about 100,000 clones, around 89% recorded once. The sequenced sample was peripheral blood mononuclear cells (PBMCs), obtained before the second cycle of nivolumab. These TCRs come from a human donor with classical Hodgkin lymphoma.

The chain is built from TRBV10-3 and TRBJ1-2; a weak D match, TRBD1 (6 bases). Between the trimmed V and J ends, which lost 4 bases and 6 bases, there was a span of 15 bases. Germline V gene data show CDR1 as ENHRY and CDR2 as SYGVKD. The CDR3 contains 14 residues. The DNA of the CDR3 is TGTGCCATCAGTGTGGACAGCCCCTTGAATGGCTACACCTTC. Translating gives CAISVDSPLNGYTF.

This rearrangement joins TRBV9 to TRBJ2-5; D not resolved. The DNA matches TRBJ2-7 better at its end, which makes the J call doubtful. This CDR3 has 14 residues. From germline, CDR1 is SGDLS and CDR2 YYNGEE. The CDR3 is CASSPGTASYEQYF. The CDR3 nucleotides are TGTGCCAGCAGTCCGGGCACGGCCTCCTACGAGCAGTACTTC.

The rearrangement uses TRBV5-1 and TRBJ2-7; a weak D match, TRBD1 (5 bases). This CDR3 is 14 amino acids long. The germline V and J ends were trimmed by 0 bases and 2 bases, with 9 bases remaining between them. Germline lookup yields CDR1 SGHRS and CDR2 YFSETQ. This CDR3 reads CASSLAWGPYEQYF. The CDR3 bases are TGCGCCAGCAGCTTGGCTTGGGGCCCCTACGAGCAGTACTTC.

This rearrangement joins TRBV10-3 to TRBJ2-5, with 9 bases aligning to TRBD1. The V gene end was trimmed by 7 bases and the J gene end by 5 bases; junction bases not matched to a gene: 17. This CDR3 contains 17 residues. Per germline, CDR1 ENHRY and CDR2 SYGVKD. CDR3 DNA: TGTGCCATCATAGGAACATCAGGACAGGGGTGGGGGGAGACCCAGTACTTC. It translates to CAIIGTSGQGWGETQYF.

The chain has TRBV19 and TRBJ1-2; 7 bases line up with TRBD1. Germline-derived CDR1 and CDR2 are LNHDA and SQIVND (reference sequence). The CDR3 has 14 amino acids. J lost 4 bases, V lost 4 bases, and 6 bases had no gene match. The CDR3 sequence: CASSRLDRAYGYTF. As DNA, the CDR3 is TGTGCCAGTAGTAGACTCGACAGGGCCTATGGCTACACCTTC.

This clone has a count of ten or more. This chain connects TRBV2 to TRBJ1-2; D is perhaps TRBD1 (5 bases). The CDR3 consists of 13 residues. With 0 bases removed from V and 9 bases from J, the gap between germline ends came to 11 bases. Germline CDR1 SNHLY, CDR2 FYNNEI. CDR3 in DNA: TGTGCCAGCAGTGAAGCGCAGGACATGAGCTACACCTTC. This sequence encodes CASSEAQDMSYTF.

The chain is built from TRBV6-5 and TRBJ2-1; 9 nucleotides match TRBD1. Germline lookup yields CDR1 MNHEY and CDR2 SVGAGI. This CDR3 contains 14 residues. V gave up 6 bases and J gave up 7 bases; unmatched junction bases: 7. CDR3 sequence: CASRTNRGPNEQFF. Written as DNA, the CDR3 is TGTGCCAGCAGGACCAACAGGGGGCCGAATGAGCAGTTCTTC.

The chain links TRBV19 to TRBJ2-7, with D unresolved. The ends were cut back, 3 bases at V and 1 base at J, with 7 bases in the middle. The CDR3 consists of 13 residues. Looked up from germline, CDR1 is LNHDA and CDR2 is SQIVND (reference sequence). CDR3 in amino acids: CASSMQGSYEQYF. In DNA form, the CDR3 reads TGTGCCAGTAGTATGCAAGGATCCTACGAGCAGTACTTC.

The chain is built from TRBV2 and TRBJ2-7; the D is unclear. Germline CDR1 reads SNHLY; CDR2 reads FYNNEI. The V end was cut by 2 bases, the J end by 5 bases, with 13 bases between. The CDR3 spans 14 residues. This chain's CDR3 is CASSENRVVDEQYF. CDR3 in DNA: TGTGCCAGCAGTGAAAATAGGGTTGTGGACGAGCAGTACTTC. Drawing the rest from reference TRBV2 and TRBJ2-7, the complete variable domain is EPEVTQTPSHQVTQMGQEVILRCVPISNHLYFYWYRQILGQKVEFLVSFYNNEISEKSEIFDDQFSVERPDGSNFTLKIRSTKLEDSAMYFCASSENRVVDEQYFGPGTRLTVT.

The chain employs TRBV6-4 and TRBJ2-3; D tentatively fits TRBD1 or TRBD2 (5 bases each). Germline V CDR1 and CDR2: MRHNA, SNTAGT. The CDR3 has 15 amino acids. V lost 2 bases and J 0 bases, leaving 9 bases between the germline ends. The CDR3 nucleotides read TGTGCCAGCAGTGACGGGACGGCGAGCACAGATACGCAGTATTTT. Its translation: CASSDGTASTDTQYF.

The chain links TRBV4-2 to TRBJ2-5; perhaps TRBD2 as D (6 bases). The germline V gene has CDR1 LGHNA and CDR2 YNFKEQ. This CDR3 comprises 17 residues. The V and J ends lost 4 bases and 1 base respectively, with 19 bases between them. The CDR3 sequence: CASSPRAPGGSQETQYF. The CDR3 DNA reads as TGTGCCAGCAGCCCCCGAGCCCCCGGAGGGTCCCAAGAGACCCAGTACTTC.

V gene TRBV6-5 combines with J gene TRBJ1-4; 7 positions agree with TRBD1. J was trimmed by 6 bases and V by 3 bases; bases with no gene match: 10. This CDR3 is 16 amino acids long. Per germline, CDR1 MNHEY and CDR2 SVGAGI. CDR3 region: CASSYKGADFHEKLFF. Written as DNA, the CDR3 is TGTGCCAGCAGTTATAAGGGGGCGGATTTTCATGAAAAACTGTTTTTT.

In nucleotides, the CDR3 is TGTGCCAGCAGCAAAGATCGAGACAGGGTTCATAATTCACCCCTCCACTTT. This codes for CASSKDRDRVHNSPLHF. This sequence joins TRBV21-1 and TRBJ1-6; the DNA was not compared with TRBD1, the D call given in the table. TRBV21-1 is shown as a pseudogene. The CDR3 has 17 amino acids.

This clone appeared a few times. V usage is TRBV28 and J usage is TRBJ1-5, with D possibly matching TRBD1 (5 bases). The CDR3 spans 14 residues. Per germline, CDR1 MDHEN and CDR2 SYDVKM. Trimming shortened V by 4 bases and J by 5 bases, and 12 bases separated the two germline ends. This CDR3 is CASSSRRGYQPQHF. The DNA of the CDR3 is TGTGCCAGCAGTTCCCGTCGGGGGTATCAGCCCCAGCATTTT.

J is TRBJ2-3 and V is TRBV13; 7 nucleotides line up with TRBD1. The CDR3 extends over 13 amino acids. V dropped 5 bases and J dropped 7; count of bases not matched to a gene: 6. Germline lookup yields CDR1 PRHDT and CDR2 FYEKMQ (reference sequence). CDR3 bases: TGTGCCAGCAGCCAGCACAGGGGTAATACGCAGTATTTT. It yields the protein CASSQHRGNTQYF.

The chain recombines TRBV9 with TRBJ2-5; D may be TRBD1 (5 bases). The CDR3 covers 13 residues. Germline assignment: CDR1 SGDLS and CDR2 YYNGEE. Trimming removed 0 bases at V and 2 bases at J, with 5 bases between. CDR3 protein: CASSVGQQETQYF. CDR3 sequence (DNA): TGTGCCAGCAGCGTAGGACAGCAAGAGACCCAGTACTTC.

The V gene is TRBV27, the J gene TRBJ1-6; D gene ambiguous. V was pared by 7 bases and J by 1 base, with 14 bases between. The CDR3 totals 16 residues. CDR1 is MNHEY and CDR2 is SMNVEV in the germline V gene (reference sequence). The CDR3 here is CASTEWLGSYNSPLHF. In DNA form, the CDR3 reads TGTGCCAGCACTGAATGGCTGGGGTCCTATAATTCACCCCTCCACTTT.

This clone was detected many times. CDR3: CASSEASAGGQETQYF. The DNA for the CDR3 is TGTGCCAGCAGTGAAGCCTCAGCGGGGGGTCAAGAGACCCAGTACTTC. This sequence joins TRBV6-1 and TRBJ2-5, with 9 nucleotides matching TRBD2. J lost 2 bases, V lost 0 bases, and 4 bases had no gene match. The CDR3 is 16 residues long. Germline values: CDR1 MNHNS, CDR2 SASEGT.

This chain connects TRBV21-1 to TRBJ2-2; the table's D call of TRBD2 was not tested on the DNA. TRBV21-1 has pseudogene status. This CDR3 spans 14 amino acids. The CDR3 region has the DNA TGTGCCAGCCTTCTTATCCCGGGAACCGGGGAGCTGTTTTTT. Amino acid sequence: CASLLIPGTGELFF.

CDR3 sequence reads: CASSGGGPYNEQFF. The CDR3 coding sequence is TGTGCCAGTAGTGGCGGGGGGCCTTACAATGAGCAGTTCTTC. The rearrangement links TRBV19 to TRBJ2-1, with 8 bases aligning to TRBD2. CDR1 and CDR2 from the germline V gene are LNHDA and SQIVND (reference sequence). The J segment lost 4 bases and the V segment lost 5 bases, leaving 4 bases of the junction unmatched. The CDR3 is made up of 14 amino acids.

The genes are TRBV19 and TRBJ2-1, with TRBD2 as a possible D gene (6 bases). The V end was cut by 5 bases, the J end by 7 bases, with 12 bases between. The CDR3 runs to 13 residues. Germline V gene sequence: CDR1 LNHDA, CDR2 SQIVND (reference sequence). The CDR3 coding sequence is TGTGCCAGTAGTGATACTGGGGGGAATGAGCAGTTCTTC. This codes for CASSDTGGNEQFF.

The chain couples TRBV4-2 to TRBJ1-5; D is unclear. From germline, CDR1 is LGHNA and CDR2 YNFKEQ. V was shortened by 3 bases and J by 6 bases, with 15 bases between the two germline ends. The CDR3 runs to 15 residues. In DNA, the CDR3 is TGTGCCAGCAGCCACGAGGGAGCAGGCCTTCAGCCCCAGCATTTT. It specifies CASSHEGAGLQPQHF.

The chain has TRBV18 and TRBJ2-5; TRBD1 matches 7 bases. The V and J ends lost 8 bases and 2 bases, in that order; junction bases with no gene match: 2. The CDR3 runs to 12 residues. The V gene's germline CDR1 is KGHSH and CDR2 LQKENI. CDR3 DNA sequence: TGTGCCAGCCGCAGGGGGCAAGAGACCCAGTACTTC. The encoded protein is CASRRGQETQYF.

This clone was recorded only once. This sequence joins TRBV5-4 and TRBJ2-7; TRBD2 might be the D (5 bases). Trimming took 4 bases from V and 3 from J, leaving 14 bases between them. The germline gives CDR1 SGHNT, CDR2 YYREEE (reference sequence). The CDR3 spans 14 residues. DNA for the CDR3: TGTGCCAGCAGCGATTTAGCGAACCTCTACGAGCAGTACTTC. The encoded protein is CASSDLANLYEQYF.